These 15 T cell receptor beta chains were sequenced from one sample in a study of radiotherapy plus CTLA-4 blockade in lung cancer. The assay was immunoSEQ multiplex PCR, and TCRdb's table has in-frame clones only and misses some. This table has some 40,000 clones, 77% appearing once. This material consisted of peripheral blood, taken from a patient treated with radiotherapy plus ipilimumab. The receptors were sampled from a human donor with non-small cell lung cancer whose response to radiotherapy plus ipilimumab could not be evaluated.

This clone was seen a single time. The gene calls are TRBV5-1 and TRBJ2-1; 9 bases are shared with TRBD2. The V segment lost 3 bases and the J segment 6 bases; nucleotides outside the gene matches: 4. The germline V gene encodes CDR1 SGHRS and CDR2 YFSETQ. The CDR3 is made up of 14 amino acids. CDR3 DNA sequence: TGCGCCAGCAGCTCAGCGGGAGGAACCAATGAGCAGTTCTTC. It codes for CASSSAGGTNEQFF.

The V call is TRBV7-2, the J call TRBJ2-5; tentatively, D is TRBD2 (6 bases). The J call may be incorrect, as the DNA end agrees better with TRBJ2-7. This CDR3 spans 15 amino acids. CDR1 is SGHTA, CDR2 FQGNSA, per germline. CDR3 nucleotides: TGTGCCAGCAGCTTCGGACTATACTCAAACTACGAGCAGTACTTC. Its translation is CASSFGLYSNYEQYF.

V and J are TRBV28 and TRBJ1-1; weak D call: TRBD1 (6 bases). V lost 6 bases and J lost 1, with 12 bases in between. Germline V gene sequence: CDR1 MDHEN, CDR2 SYDVKM. The CDR3 is 14 residues long. The chain's CDR3 is CASRQGRWNTEAFF. The CDR3 DNA reads TGTGCCAGCAGACAGGGCAGGTGGAACACTGAAGCTTTCTTT.

The V gene is TRBV10-3, the J gene TRBJ2-3; 12 nucleotides align to TRBD2. The CDR3 covers 19 residues. Germline V gene data show CDR1 as ENHRY and CDR2 as SYGVKD. Losses at the gene ends were 2 bases for V and 5 bases for J; bases not matched to a gene: 14. The CDR3 DNA reads TGTGCCATCAGTGAGACCCTCAACGTACTAGCGGGGGGTTTAGATACGCAGTATTTT. It specifies CAISETLNVLAGGLDTQYF.

This clone was counted between two and nine times. The chain is built from TRBV6-1 and TRBJ2-2; 9 bases agree with TRBD1. CDR3 size: 15 residues. With V trimmed by 6 bases and J by 4 bases, 6 bases remained unmatched. Per the germline V gene, CDR1 is MNHNS and CDR2 is SASEGT. CDR3 residues: CASRDRGWGTGELFF. CDR3 nucleotides: TGTGCCAGCAGGGACAGGGGTTGGGGCACCGGGGAGCTGTTTTTT.

This chain links TRBV19 with TRBJ2-6; a weak D match, TRBD1 (5 bases). V lost 2 bases and J 0 bases, leaving 11 bases between the germline ends. Germline CDR1 is LNHDA and CDR2 is SQIVND (reference sequence). This CDR3 comprises 17 residues. In nucleotides, the CDR3 is TGTGCCAGTAGTATATGGGGCCTCCTCTCTGGGGCCAACGTCCTGACTTTC. It specifies CASSIWGLLSGANVLTF. Supplemented by reference TRBV19 and TRBJ2-6, the full variable domain reads DGGITQSPKYLFRKEGQNVTLSCEQNLNHDAMYWYRQDPGQGLRLIYYSQIVNDFQKGDIAEGYSVSREKKESFPLTVTSAQKNPTAFYLCASSIWGLLSGANVLTFGAGSRLTVL.

This sequence joins TRBV5-4 and TRBJ2-5; 13 bases fit TRBD2. This CDR3 is built from 18 residues. Trimming removed 4 bases from V and 2 bases from J; junction bases left unmatched: 11. Looked up from germline, CDR1 is SGHNT and CDR2 is YYREEE (reference sequence). The CDR3 sequence is CASSRGLAGTLRQETQYF. The CDR3 bases are TGTGCCAGCAGCCGGGGACTAGCGGGAACCCTTAGGCAAGAGACCCAGTACTTC.

The rearrangement links TRBV19 to TRBJ1-6; a possible D gene is TRBD1 (5 bases). The V end lost 3 bases, the J end lost 14 bases, and 14 bases lay between the germline ends. CDR3 length: 13 residues. The germline gives CDR1 LNHDA, CDR2 SQIVND (reference sequence). CDR3 DNA: TGTGCCAGTAGTATCTCGGGGACTGTAGCCCTCCACTTT. Translated: CASSISGTVALHF.

The rearrangement links TRBV18 to TRBJ2-2; 9 nucleotides line up with TRBD2. Germline V CDR1 and CDR2: KGHSH, LQKENI. Unmatched junction bases numbered 2, after V lost 0 bases and J lost 0 bases. This CDR3 is built from 17 residues. The chain's CDR3 is CASSPPGLAANTGELFF. CDR3 nucleotides: TGTGCCAGCTCACCACCGGGACTAGCAGCGAACACCGGGGAGCTGTTTTTT.

This chain joins TRBV18 and TRBJ2-7, with D possibly matching TRBD2 (6 bases). This CDR3 contains 14 residues. V lost 1 base to trimming and J lost 7 bases, with 14 bases between them. Germline CDR1 reads KGHSH; CDR2 reads LQKENI. CDR3 region: CASSPQEAGGEQYF. The DNA for the CDR3 is TGTGCCAGCTCACCACAGGAGGCCGGGGGAGAGCAGTACTTC.

By sample share, this clone is medium-sized. The chain employs TRBV28 and TRBJ1-5; TRBD1 might be the D (5 bases). CDR3 length: 15 residues. Germline V lookup: CDR1 MDHEN, CDR2 SYDVKM. V was cut by 6 bases and J by 0 bases, with 12 bases left in between. CDR3 nucleotide sequence: TGTGCCAGCAGGGAGGGGATTATTAGCAATCAGCCCCAGCATTTT. Translated, it gives CASREGIISNQPQHF.

Only a few counts were recorded for this clone. This chain joins TRBV6-5 and TRBJ2-7; 10 bases agree with TRBD1. Germline V gene lookup returns CDR1 MNHEY and CDR2 SVGAGI. The CDR3 is made up of 14 amino acids. Trimming took 6 bases from V and 4 from J; bases not matched to a gene: 6. CDR3 DNA sequence: TGTGCCAGCAGGGAGACAGGGGGCGTATACGAGCAGTACTTC. It yields the protein CASRETGGVYEQYF.

V and J are TRBV7-2 and TRBJ2-1, with 11 bases lining up with TRBD2. Germline CDR1 SGHTA, CDR2 FQGNSA. The ends lost 5 bases at V and 9 bases at J; junction bases unmatched: 18. This CDR3 region has 18 residues. This CDR3 reads CASSLLAGGSHKRGEQFF. CDR3 DNA: TGTGCCAGCAGCCTCCTAGCGGGGGGATCCCATAAGAGAGGTGAGCAGTTCTTC. The whole variable domain, filled in from reference TRBV7-2 and TRBJ2-1, reads GAGVSQSPSNKVTEKGKDVELRCDPISGHTALYWYRQSLGQGLEFLIYFQGNSAPDKSGLPSDRFSAERTGGSVSTLTIQRTQQEDSAVYLCASSLLAGGSHKRGEQFFGPGTRLTVL.

The CDR3 sequence: CASSVAWTSGRYNEQFF. CDR3 nucleotides: TGTGCCAGCAGCGTAGCTTGGACTAGCGGGAGGTACAATGAGCAGTTCTTC. The chain uses TRBV9 and TRBJ2-1, with 14 nucleotides matching TRBD2. The CDR3 has 17 residues. Germline V CDR1 and CDR2: SGDLS, YYNGEE. J gave up 4 bases and V 0 bases, and 3 bases lay outside the gene matches.

The chain combines TRBV4-2 with TRBJ1-2; tentatively, D is TRBD1 (5 bases). CDR3 length equals 17 residues. Germline CDR1 LGHNA, CDR2 YNFKEQ. With 3 bases removed from V and 3 bases from J, the gap between germline ends came to 20 bases. This CDR3 reads CASSHQPRGGGDYGYTF. CDR3 sequence (DNA): TGTGCCAGCAGCCATCAACCCCGGGGGGGAGGCGACTATGGCTACACCTTC.